Following are 5 T cell receptor beta chains from one sample sequenced in a study of OX40 agonist ivuxolimab in advanced cancers. Sequencing used immunoSEQ multiplex PCR; TCRdb keeps in-frame clones, though not all of them. The data show about 38,000 clones, roughly 80% seen once. The sample in question was CD4+ or CD8+ T cells sorted from blood, obtained in a trial of the OX40 agonist ivuxolimab. These receptors were obtained from an adult with an advanced solid tumor such as melanoma, head and neck, liver or kidney cancer.

This clone occurred once. The chain carries TRBV6-5 and TRBJ2-5, with 10 bases lining up with TRBD1. V lost 2 bases to trimming and J lost 8 bases; unmatched junction nucleotides: 5. The germline CDR1 and CDR2 sequences are MNHEY and SVGAGI. This CDR3 is built from 14 residues. CDR3 protein: CASSYGQGVGTQYF. The DNA for the CDR3 is TGTGCCAGCAGTTACGGACAGGGGGTAGGAACCCAGTACTTC.

In its sample, this clone was seen once. The rearrangement links TRBV6-6 to TRBJ1-3; D is possibly TRBD1 (5 bases). Germline CDR1 reads MNHNY; CDR2 reads SVGAGI (reference sequence). Trimming pared 6 bases from V and 4 bases from J, leaving 19 bases between. CDR3 length: 16 amino acids. Written as DNA, the CDR3 is TGTGCCAGCAGCGACCCTCACGGGACCCCGGGAAACACCATATATTTT. It codes for CASSDPHGTPGNTIYF.

This sequence joins TRBV30 and TRBJ1-2, with TRBD1 matching 9 bases. V lost 2 bases and J lost 1; bases outside the gene matches: 11. The CDR3 has 17 amino acids. Looked up from germline, CDR1 is GTSNPN and CDR2 is SVGIG (reference sequence). The CDR3 DNA reads as TGTGCCTGGAGTCTAACAGGGGGCCAGTGGATTAACTATGGCTACACCTTC. Its protein is CAWSLTGGQWINYGYTF.

This clone was counted a single time. The chain employs TRBV11-1 and TRBJ1-1, with 10 bases matching TRBD1. CDR3 length: 19 residues. V was clipped by 1 base and J by 5 bases; unmatched bases: 16. From germline, CDR1 is SGHAT and CDR2 FQDESV (reference sequence). As DNA, the CDR3 is TGTGCCAGCAGCTTAGATCGGCCGGGACAGGGGTCTCGGCGTACTGAAGCTTTCTTT. It yields the protein CASSLDRPGQGSRRTEAFF.

DNA for the CDR3: TGTGCCAGCAGTTTATCGAGACAATCGGCTGAGCAGTTCTTC. It is translated as CASSLSRQSAEQFF. The chain has TRBV27 and TRBJ2-1; D ambiguous. From germline, CDR1 is MNHEY and CDR2 SMNVEV (reference sequence). Trimming removed 0 bases at V and 9 bases at J, with 12 bases between. CDR3 size: 14 residues.